The source of this TCR beta chain is a study of blood T cell repertoires in COVID-19. Study summary: COVID-19 samples collected from the United States, Italy and Spain covered acute and convalescent phases. Nucleic acid was either cDNA or gDNA, and it came from T cells, B-cell-depleted T cells, or PBMCs.

The CDR3 has 15 residues. Germline V gene sequence: CDR1 WNHNN, CDR2 SYGVQD (reference sequence). V shed 0 bases, J shed 5 bases, and the junction held 4 bases outside the gene matches. In the original workflow: Estimates of nucleated cell counts were drawn from the amplification of reference gene primers. The method was immunoSEQ multiplex PCR; TCRdb's version includes in-frame clones alone and lacks a portion of them. V and J calls plus clone size are reproduced from that table; the DNA served to infer D and trimming. The data hold roughly 140,000 clones, with around four fifths observed a single time.

The chain uses TRBV10-1 and TRBJ2-3, with 8 positions matching TRBD1. Sequenced sample: peripheral blood. The receptor was derived from a human donor in a cohort sampled during active COVID-19. CDR3 amino acids: CASSESPGGLDTQYF. CDR3 bases: TGCGCCAGCAGTGAGTCGCCAGGGGGCCTAGATACGCAGTATTTT.